This T cell receptor beta chain was sequenced in a study of graft-versus-host responses after intestinal transplantation. The wider study: After anti-thymocyte globulin induction, recipients took tacrolimus and steroids for around three years.

Some clones are missing from TCRdb's copy, which holds only in-frame ones; the method was immunoSEQ multiplex PCR. The sample shows some 110,000 clones, roughly 87% of them seen only once. Note on this clone: Its antigen remains unknown.

This CDR3 contains 12 residues. The V gene's germline CDR1 is SGHRS and CDR2 YFSETQ. With 4 bases clipped from V and 8 bases from J, the junction kept 4 bases outside the gene matches. This chain links TRBV5-1 with TRBJ1-1; 8 bases align to TRBD1. This sequence originates from a human donor who received an intestinal transplant. The specimen comprised unstimulated CD4+ T cells sorted from spleen or lymph node cells, sampled before intestinal transplant. The CDR3 coding sequence is TGCGCCAGCAGCGCGGACAGGGAGGAAGCTTTCTTT. This codes for CASSADREEAFF.